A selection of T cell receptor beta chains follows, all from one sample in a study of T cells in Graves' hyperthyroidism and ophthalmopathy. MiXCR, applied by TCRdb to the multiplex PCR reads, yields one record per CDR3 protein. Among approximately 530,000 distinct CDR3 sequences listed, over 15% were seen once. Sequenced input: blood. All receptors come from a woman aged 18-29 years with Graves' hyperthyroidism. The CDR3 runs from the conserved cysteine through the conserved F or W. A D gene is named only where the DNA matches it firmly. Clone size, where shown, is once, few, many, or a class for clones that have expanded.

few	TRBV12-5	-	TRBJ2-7	TGTGCTAGTGGTTTGACCACAGGGCACGAGCAGTACTTC	CASGLTTGHEQYF
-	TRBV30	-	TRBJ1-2	TGTGCCTGGAGTCCCAATTTTGCCTGGAACTATGGCTACACCTTC	CAWSPNFAWNYGYTF
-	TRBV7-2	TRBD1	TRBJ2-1	TGTGCCAGCAGCTTAGGAGGTGGACAGGGAACCTACGAGCAGTTCTTC	CASSLGGGQGTYEQFF
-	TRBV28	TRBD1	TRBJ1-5	TGTGCCAGCAGCTCCGGGACAGAGAATCAGCCCCAGCATTTT	CASSSGTENQPQHF
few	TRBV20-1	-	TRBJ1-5	TGCAGTGCTAGAATAGGCAATCAGCCCCAGCATTTT	CSARIGNQPQHF
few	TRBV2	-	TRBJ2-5	TGTGCCAGCAGTGAAAGGGGAGAGACCCAGTACTTC	CASSERGETQYF
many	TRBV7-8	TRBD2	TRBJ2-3	TGTGCCAGCAGCTTAGAAGGCGGGACTAGCGGGAGTTACGATACGCAGTATTTT	CASSLEGGTSGSYDTQYF
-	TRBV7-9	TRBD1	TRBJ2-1	TGTGCCAGCAGCTTAGGGGACAGCTCCTACAATGAGCAGTTCTTC	CASSLGDSSYNEQFF
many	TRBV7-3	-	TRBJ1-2	TGTGCCAGCAGCGGGCTAGGGGGGCGAGGCTACACCTTC	CASSGLGGRGYTF
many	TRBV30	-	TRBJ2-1	TGTGCCTGGAGTGTACTTAACGGGAGAAAGGACAATGAGCAGTTCTTC	CAWSVLNGRKDNEQFF
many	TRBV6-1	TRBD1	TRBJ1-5	TGTGCCAGCAGTTCAGGGGGTGGTCAGCCCCAGCATTTT	CASSSGGGQPQHF
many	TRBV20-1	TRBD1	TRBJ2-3	TGCAGTGCCTCGGACAGGTGGGGCACAGATACGCAGTATTTT	CSASDRWGTDTQYF
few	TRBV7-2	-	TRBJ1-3	TGTGCCAGCAGCTTAGATCCAGGCGCACTCCGGGCCACCATATATTTT	CASSLDPGALRATIYF
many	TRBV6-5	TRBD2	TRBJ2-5	TGTGCCAGCAGTTACATACCTAAGAGACTAGCGGGAGTAGCAGAGACCCAGTACTTC	CASSYIPKRLAGVAETQYF
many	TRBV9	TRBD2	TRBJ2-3	TGTGCCAGCAGCGTAGGAGCGGGGACGGATACGCAGTATTTT	CASSVGAGTDTQYF
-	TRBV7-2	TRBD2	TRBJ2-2	TGTGCCAGCAGCACGGGGACTAGCGGGCAAAACACCGGGGAGCTGTTTTTT	CASSTGTSGQNTGELFF
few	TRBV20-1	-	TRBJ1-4	TGCAGTGCCAGGGCACCGGGGATCTCTAATGAAAAACTGTTTTTT	CSARAPGISNEKLFF
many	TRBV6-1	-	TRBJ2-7	TGTGCCAGCAGTGAAGGACTAGGGGAGAGGTACGAGCAGTACTTC	CASSEGLGERYEQYF
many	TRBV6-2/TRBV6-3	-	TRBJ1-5	TGTGCCAGCAGTCCCACCCCGGGGTTTAGCAATCAGCCCCAGCATTTT	CASSPTPGFSNQPQHF
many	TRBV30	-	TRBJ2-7	TGTGCCTGGGGGGACGACTACGAGCAGTACTTC	CAWGDDYEQYF
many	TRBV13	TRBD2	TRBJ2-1	TGTGCCAGCAGCTTAGCGGGGGGAAGGGAGCAGTTCTTC	CASSLAGGREQFF
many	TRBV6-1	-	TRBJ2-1	TGTGCCAGCAGTGAAACCTGGACAGTAGGGAATGAGCAGTTCTTC	CASSETWTVGNEQFF
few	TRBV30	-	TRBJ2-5	TGTGCCTGGAGCAACCTCGGGCGTGGAGAGACCCAGTACTTC	CAWSNLGRGETQYF
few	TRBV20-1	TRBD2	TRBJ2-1	TGCAGTGCTAGGGGCGGACTAGCGGGAGGGGTATACAATGAGCAGTTCTTC	CSARGGLAGGVYNEQFF
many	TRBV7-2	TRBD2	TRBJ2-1	TGTGCCAGCAGCCCACTAGCGACGGGTAGGCAGTTCTTC	CASSPLATGRQFF
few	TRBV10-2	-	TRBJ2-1	TGCGCCAGCAGATCGACTCCCAACCAGCAGTTCTTC	CASRSTPNQQFF
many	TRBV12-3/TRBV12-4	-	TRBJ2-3	TGTGCCAGCAGTTGGGGGACTGGTACAGATACGCAGTATTTT	CASSWGTGTDTQYF
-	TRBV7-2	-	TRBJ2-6	TGTGCCAGCGACAACTCTGGGGCCAACGTCCTGACTTTC	CASDNSGANVLTF
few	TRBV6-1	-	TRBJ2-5	TGTGCCAGCAGTCCTTCCCGGGGCGTACAAGAGACCCAGTACTTC	CASSPSRGVQETQYF
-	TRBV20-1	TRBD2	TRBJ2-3	TGCAGTGCTCGGGCTTTGGGGACTAGCGGGAGTGATACGCAGTATTTT	CSARALGTSGSDTQYF
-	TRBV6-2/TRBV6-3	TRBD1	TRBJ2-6	TGTGCCAGCAGGGAACAGGGGACAGGGGCCAACGTCCTGACTTTC	CASREQGTGANVLTF
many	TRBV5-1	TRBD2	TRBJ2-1	TGCGCCAGCAGAGTCGCGGGAGGAAGGAATGAGCAGTTCTTC	CASRVAGGRNEQFF
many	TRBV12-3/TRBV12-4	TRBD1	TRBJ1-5	TGTGCCAGCAATTCGGAGGGGGCTAGACAGCCCCAGCATTTT	CASNSEGARQPQHF
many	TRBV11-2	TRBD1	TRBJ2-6	TGTGCCAGCAGCTTGAAGGGACAGGGGGCGACAGGGGCCAACGTCCTGACTTTC	CASSLKGQGATGANVLTF
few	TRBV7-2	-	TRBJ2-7	TGTGCCAGCAGCTCCGGGATGGTAGAGCAGTACTTC	CASSSGMVEQYF
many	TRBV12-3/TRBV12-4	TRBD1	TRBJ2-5	TGTGCCAGCAGTTTAGGGACAGGCGCCTTGCAAGAGACCCAGTACTTC	CASSLGTGALQETQYF
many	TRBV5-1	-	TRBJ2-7	TGCGCCAGCAGCTTGTATCTGGGGCTTTACGAGCAGTACTTC	CASSLYLGLYEQYF
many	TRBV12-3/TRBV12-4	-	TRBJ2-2	TGTGCCAGCAGTTTGAGTAGAAAAAACACCGGGGAGCTGTTTTTT	CASSLSRKNTGELFF
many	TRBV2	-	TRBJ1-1	TGTGCCAGCAGTTCCATTAGTCGAGCTACCGCCACTGAAGCTTTCTTT	CASSSISRATATEAFF
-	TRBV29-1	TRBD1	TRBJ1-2	TGCAGCGTTGAAGAGGACAGGGCCTATGGCTACACCTTC	CSVEEDRAYGYTF